Each of the 10 T cell receptor beta chains below was sequenced from the same sample in a study of blood T cell repertoires in COVID-19. Clones were read by immunoSEQ multiplex PCR, and TCRdb kept only the in-frame ones, dropping some. In the table there are about 140,000 clones, roughly 79% of which are singletons. The sample taken for sequencing was PBMCs or T cells enriched from blood (not recorded which). Receptor source: a woman between 50 and 59 years old who had recovered from COVID-19.

This chain uses TRBV28 with TRBJ2-7; D is perhaps TRBD1 (5 bases). Trimming shortened V by 3 bases and J by 4 bases, and 13 bases separated the two germline ends. Germline loops: CDR1 MDHEN, CDR2 SYDVKM. The length of the CDR3 is 14 residues. For the CDR3, the DNA is TGTGCCAGCAGTTTCCGACAGTCTTTATACGAGCAGTACTTC. The encoded protein is CASSFRQSLYEQYF.

This chain joins TRBV28 and TRBJ1-5; D might be TRBD1 (6 bases). This CDR3 comprises 15 residues. The germline V gene encodes CDR1 MDHEN and CDR2 SYDVKM. Trimming cost V 6 bases and J 1 base, with 13 bases left between them. The CDR3 DNA reads TGTGCCAGCAGGATAACAGGGATGAGCAATCAGCCCCAGCATTTT. Protein: CASRITGMSNQPQHF.

The chain couples TRBV29-1 to TRBJ1-4; TRBD1 might be the D (5 bases). V was pared by 4 bases and J by 11 bases, with 17 bases between. The CDR3 runs to 13 residues. Germline CDR1 reads SQVTM; CDR2 reads ANQGSEA. CDR3 loop: CSVVADSMHKLFF. The CDR3 DNA is TGCAGCGTTGTGGCTGACAGCATGCACAAACTGTTTTTT.

The chain recombines TRBV28 with TRBJ2-2; maybe TRBD2 (5 bases). Trimming shortened V by 10 bases and J by 5 bases, and 11 bases separated the two germline ends. CDR3 length equals 12 residues. CDR1 and CDR2 (germline): MDHEN, SYDVKM. For the CDR3, the DNA is TGTGCCACCCGGGCGGGTACCGGGGAGCTGTTTTTT. Protein: CATRAGTGELFF.

The rearrangement uses TRBV24-1 and TRBJ2-3, with unresolved D. Germline values: CDR1 KGHDR, CDR2 SFDVKD. This CDR3 contains 14 residues. V was pared by 2 bases and J by 4 bases, with 9 bases between. The CDR3 region is CATSDWARSDTQYF. For the CDR3, the DNA is TGTGCCACCAGTGATTGGGCCCGATCAGATACGCAGTATTTT.

The chain links TRBV6-2 or TRBV6-3 to TRBJ1-5; 7 nucleotides line up with TRBD1. Germline trimming cut 4 bases from V and 3 bases from J; bases unmatched to any gene: 15. CDR1 MNHEY and CDR2 SVGEGT come from the germline V gene. This CDR3 region has 18 residues. Here the CDR3 reads CASSSLKTGTAFNQPQHF. The DNA of the CDR3 is TGTGCCAGCAGTTCCCTAAAGACTGGGACAGCTTTCAATCAGCCCCAGCATTTT.

About this clone itself: This same CDR3 is encoded by further DNA sequences in the sample. The chain combines TRBV11-3 with TRBJ1-2; a weak D match, TRBD1 (5 bases). Germline CDR1 reads SGHNT; CDR2 reads YENEEA. CDR3 size: 16 residues. Trimming left V 0 bases short and J 4 bases short, with 15 bases between. CDR3 loop: CASSLEGRGGVYGYTF. The CDR3 coding sequence is TGTGCCAGCAGCTTAGAGGGTCGCGGGGGTGTCTATGGCTACACCTTC.

The rearrangement joins TRBV27 to TRBJ2-7; D may be TRBD2 (6 bases). The germline CDR1 and CDR2 sequences are MNHEY and SMNVEV (reference sequence). V was pared by 5 bases and J by 4 bases, with 9 bases between. The CDR3 totals 12 residues. For the CDR3, the DNA is TGTGCCAGCAGTATTGGGGGGTACGAGCAGTACTTC. Translated, it gives CASSIGGYEQYF.

The CDR3 reads CAIPGGPKRTNYGYTF. Here the CDR3 DNA reads TGCGCCATCCCGGGGGGCCCGAAGAGGACTAACTATGGCTACACCTTC. The gene calls are TRBV10-1 and TRBJ1-2; tentative D call: TRBD1 (6 bases). The CDR3 runs to 16 residues. Germline V gene data show CDR1 as WNHNN and CDR2 as SYGVQD (reference sequence). The V gene lost 10 bases and the J gene lost 0 bases, with 21 bases spanning the gap.

This clone was detected only once. The V call is TRBV14, the J call TRBJ1-2; 9 bases line up with TRBD1. The CDR3 covers 15 residues. CDR1 SGHDN and CDR2 FVKESK come from the germline V gene. The J segment lost 6 bases and the V segment lost 3 bases, leaving 8 bases of the junction unmatched. CDR3 nucleotides: TGTGCCAGCAGCCAGCACAGGGGGCCGAGGAATGGCTACACCTTC. This gives the protein CASSQHRGPRNGYTF.